This T cell receptor beta chain was recovered during a study of T-cell memory formation after mild COVID-19. In the study overall: Largely, TCR clusters stayed within a single donor. Findings of the study overall: Among clones contracting day 15 to 85, CD4/CD8 was balanced, whereas later expanders leaned CD4+. The study found contracting CD4+ clones mainly in CM and EM and contracting CD8+ clones in EMRA.

In this sample, this clonotype turned up a few times. Its antigen is as yet unknown. The CDR3 totals 14 residues. V was cut by 5 bases and J by 0 bases, with 9 bases left in between. Germline V gene sequence: CDR1 SGHRS, CDR2 YFSETQ. Constant-segment primers were used for 5'RACE, and the resulting TCR alpha and TCR beta cDNA libraries carried sample barcodes and UMIs. TCRdb re-analysed the 5' RACE reads in MiXCR, keeping a single row per CDR3 protein. The sample records more than 150,000 distinct CDR3 sequences, about 18% being singletons. This chain links TRBV5-1 with TRBJ2-4; unclear D gene. Sequencing used PBMCs or a T cell subset sorted from them (not recorded which). This receptor was identified in a man aged 18-30 years who had mild COVID-19 (a few samples of this study predate the infection). Cell type and time point are not known. CDR3: CASSSLIAKNIQYF. CDR3 DNA sequence: TGCGCCAGCAGTTCCCTCATAGCCAAAAACATTCAGTACTTC.